These T cell receptor beta chains were read from a single sample in a study of cytotoxic CD8 clonotypes in ibrutinib-treated CLL. Assay: immunoSEQ multiplex PCR; the TCRdb copy retains only in-frame clones and omits some. The sample has about 39,000 clones; 68% are singletons. Sequences were derived from PBMCs, sampled at disease progression, from a patient treated with ibrutinib. The receptor source for this set is a human donor with chronic lymphocytic leukemia. Both conserved end residues are part of each CDR3. D genes are given only for firm matches. Where a row states a size, it is once, few, many or the class of an expanded clone; other rows omit it.

abundance	v_gene	d_gene	j_gene	len	CDR3nt	CDR3aa
NA	TRBV19	TRBD2	TRBJ2-1	15	TGTGCCAGTGGAATCAGCGGGAGACTGGATTACGAGCAGTTCTTC	CASGISGRLDYEQFF
NA	TRBV5-1	TRBD2	TRBJ2-7	15	TGCGCCAGCAGTCCACTAGCGGTAAGCTCCTACGAGCAGTACTTC	CASSPLAVSSYEQYF
few	TRBV7-8	NA	TRBJ1-3	12	TGTGCCAGCACCCTCTCTGGAAACACCATATATTTT	CASTLSGNTIYF
many	TRBV19	NA	TRBJ1-2	14	TGTGCCAGTAGTTTGGACAGCGTCTCTACCGGCTACACCTTC	CASSLDSVSTGYTF
few	TRBV11-3	NA	TRBJ2-7	14	TGTGCCAGCAAGCTCGAGACAGTTTCCTACGAGCAGTACTTC	CASKLETVSYEQYF
NA	TRBV19	NA	TRBJ2-2	15	TGTGCCAGTAGTAAAAGGACTCTAAACACCGGGGAGCTGTTTTTT	CASSKRTLNTGELFF
medium-sized	TRBV7-9	NA	TRBJ2-7	13	TGTGCCAGCAGCTCGAGGGGGTCGGTGGAGCAGTACTTC	CASSSRGSVEQYF
few	TRBV28	NA	TRBJ1-3	15	TGTGCCAGCAGTTTCGGGGCAGAGAGAGGAAACACCATATATTTT	CASSFGAERGNTIYF
once	TRBV28	NA	TRBJ2-3	15	TGTGCCAGCAGTTTAGCAGGGGTGGCTATTAAGACGCAGTATTTT	CASSLAGVAIKTQYF
NA	TRBV7-2	TRBD1	TRBJ2-3	17	TGTGCCAGCAGCTTAGCAGTCCGGGACAGGGGTTCGGATACGCAGTATTTT	CASSLAVRDRGSDTQYF
once	TRBV19	TRBD1	TRBJ1-1	16	TGTGCCAGTAGTCTGCGGACAGGGGTAATTAACACTGAAGCTTTCTTT	CASSLRTGVINTEAFF
many	TRBV7-9	NA	TRBJ1-1	15	TGTGCCAGCAGCTTTTTACCAGACTCAAACACTGAAGCTTTCTTT	CASSFLPDSNTEAFF
NA	TRBV19	NA	TRBJ1-2	13	TGTGCCAGTAGTATAGATCGAAATGGGGGCTACACCTTC	CASSIDRNGGYTF
NA	TRBV7-9	TRBD1	TRBJ2-7	12	TGTGCCAGCAGCCCCGACAGGGGCGAGCAGTACTTC	CASSPDRGEQYF
NA	TRBV11-2	TRBD2	TRBJ2-3	15	TGTGCCAGCAGCAGCGTGACTAGCGGCCCCGATACGCAGTATTTT	CASSSVTSGPDTQYF
NA	TRBV4-3	NA	TRBJ2-7	13	TGCGCCAGCAGCCAAGATGGGGGAGACGAGCAGTACTTC	CASSQDGGDEQYF
once	TRBV5-4	TRBD2	TRBJ2-2	17	TGTGCCAGCAGCTTGGTGGCGGGGGGAAAAGTTGCCGGGGAGCTGTTTTTT	CASSLVAGGKVAGELFF
NA	TRBV7-9	NA	TRBJ2-7	14	TGTGCCAGCAGCTTCAACCCCACAGCCAGCGAGCAGTACTTC	CASSFNPTASEQYF
NA	TRBV4-1	TRBD1	TRBJ2-5	15	TGCGCCAGCAGCCCTGGACAGGGTTTTGGAGAGACCCAGTACTTC	CASSPGQGFGETQYF
once	TRBV9	TRBD1	TRBJ2-7	16	TGTGCCAGCAGCGTAGAGAAGGGGGCAGGATTTTACGAGCAGTACTTC	CASSVEKGAGFYEQYF
NA	TRBV11-3	NA	TRBJ1-1	13	TGTGCCAGCAGCTTCTACACGAACACTGAAGCTTTCTTT	CASSFYTNTEAFF
NA	TRBV6-6	NA	TRBJ1-2	13	TGTGCCAGCAGCATAGGACAGCTGTCTCGCTACACCTTC	CASSIGQLSRYTF
few	TRBV4-2	NA	TRBJ2-7	16	TGTGCCAGCAGCCAAGATCAGGGGGGTAGCTCCTACGAGCAGTACTTC	CASSQDQGGSSYEQYF
few	TRBV6-5	NA	TRBJ2-1	15	TGTGCCAGCGGGTTCACAAGGGACTTCGACAATGAGCAGTTCTTC	CASGFTRDFDNEQFF
NA	TRBV5-1	TRBD2	TRBJ2-1	15	TGCGCCAGCAGCTTGGCACTAGCGGGAGGCGGTGAGCAGTTCTTC	CASSLALAGGGEQFF
NA	TRBV6-5	NA	TRBJ1-1	14	TGTGCCAGCAGTTACTCAGTTTTGAACACTGAAGCTTTCTTT	CASSYSVLNTEAFF
few	TRBV27	TRBD1	TRBJ1-5	17	TGTGCCAGCAGTTGGGGCAGGGGGCGCGGTAGCAATCAGCCCCAGCATTTT	CASSWGRGRGSNQPQHF
once	TRBV5-1	NA	TRBJ2-2	13	TGCGCCAGCAGCAAAGGACTCACCGGGGAGCTGTTTTTT	CASSKGLTGELFF
NA	TRBV4-3	TRBD1	TRBJ2-7	15	TGCGCCAGCAGCCTCCAGCCCACAGGGGGCCACGAGCAGTACTTC	CASSLQPTGGHEQYF
NA	TRBV11-3	TRBD2	TRBJ2-3	13	TGTGCCAGCAGCTTTACTAGCGCAGATACGCAGTATTTT	CASSFTSADTQYF
NA	TRBV5-4	NA	TRBJ2-7	13	TGTGCCAGCAGCTTCCAAAACAGCTACGAGCAGTACTTC	CASSFQNSYEQYF
NA	TRBV19	NA	TRBJ1-4	13	TGTGCCAGTAGTAACACGGAGAATGAAAAACTGTTTTTT	CASSNTENEKLFF
NA	TRBV7-2	NA	TRBJ1-5	15	TGTGCCAGCAGCCCACAGGCCGATAGCAATCAGCCCCAGCATTTT	CASSPQADSNQPQHF
NA	TRBV4-3	TRBD2	TRBJ2-7	19	TGCGCCAGCAGCCAAGATTTCGGACTAGCGGGAGTGTCATCCTACGAGCAGTACTTC	CASSQDFGLAGVSSYEQYF
NA	TRBV7-6	TRBD2	TRBJ2-1	15	TGTGCCAGCAGCTTAGCCGGGAGGGAATTGAGTGAGCAGTTCTTC	CASSLAGRELSEQFF
few	TRBV9	NA	TRBJ1-1	13	TGTGCCAGCAGCGTAGAGGGGCTCACTGAAGCTTTCTTT	CASSVEGLTEAFF
NA	TRBV11-2	NA	TRBJ2-7	15	TGTGCCAGCAGCTTAGATCGGAGCGGCTCGGGCGAGCAGTACTTC	CASSLDRSGSGEQYF
few	TRBV19	NA	TRBJ2-1	14	TGTGCCAGTAGTGGTCAGGGGGGCCACAATGAGCAGTTCTTC	CASSGQGGHNEQFF
NA	TRBV29-1	NA	TRBJ2-3	10	TGCAGCGTTCGCACAGATACGCAGTATTTT	CSVRTDTQYF
once	TRBV11-3	NA	TRBJ2-1	15	TGTGCCAGCAGCCCAATGACGCCTCCCCACAATGAGCAGTTCTTC	CASSPMTPPHNEQFF
NA	TRBV7-9	TRBD1	TRBJ2-3	16	TGTGCCAGCAGCCCGTGGACAGGGGGCATTACAGATACGCAGTATTTT	CASSPWTGGITDTQYF
NA	TRBV11-2	NA	TRBJ2-1	14	TGTGCCAGCAGCCCCGGGACCATCGTCGTTGAGCAGTTCTTC	CASSPGTIVVEQFF
NA	TRBV13	NA	TRBJ2-3	16	TGTGCCAGCAGCCCAGGGGGGCGGGGTGGTACAGATACGCAGTATTTT	CASSPGGRGGTDTQYF
NA	TRBV7-9	NA	TRBJ2-7	14	TGTGCCAGCAGCTTAGATGTATTACCCTACGAGCAGTACTTC	CASSLDVLPYEQYF
NA	TRBV6-6	NA	TRBJ1-5	10	TGTGCCAGCAACAATCAGCCCCAGCATTTT	CASNNQPQHF
NA	TRBV6-1	NA	TRBJ2-7	14	TGTGCCAGCAACGGGGGAGCTCTTCTCTACGAGCAGTACTTC	CASNGGALLYEQYF
NA	TRBV7-6	TRBD2	TRBJ2-1	14	TGTGCCAGCAGCTTAGGGGGGGGGACCCCGGAGCAGTTCTTC	CASSLGGGTPEQFF
once	TRBV5-6	NA	TRBJ1-6	13	TGTGCCAGCAGCTATCCGACGCGGGGACCCCTCCACTTT	CASSYPTRGPLHF
NA	TRBV11-3	NA	TRBJ2-1	13	TGTGCCAGCAGCTTAGGGACCTACAATGAGCAGTTCTTC	CASSLGTYNEQFF
NA	TRBV7-9	NA	TRBJ1-3	15	TGTGCCAGCAGCTTGGCAGGATCCTCTGGAAACACCATATATTTT	CASSLAGSSGNTIYF
medium-sized	TRBV7-9	NA	TRBJ1-3	15	TGTGCCAGCAGTCGAACACCGGCCTCTGGAAACACCATATATTTT	CASSRTPASGNTIYF
NA	TRBV4-1	TRBD1	TRBJ1-5	15	TGCGCCAGCAGCCAAGTCGACAGGGGTAATCAGCCCCAGCATTTT	CASSQVDRGNQPQHF
NA	TRBV13	NA	TRBJ2-1	12	TGTGCCAGCAGCATAAGAAACAATGAGCAGTTCTTC	CASSIRNNEQFF
NA	TRBV27	TRBD1	TRBJ2-5	15	TGTGCCAGCAGCCCGAGACAGGGGACCCAAGAGACCCAGTACTTC	CASSPRQGTQETQYF